A selection of T cell receptor beta chains follows, all from one sample in a study of T cell responses to AZD1222 COVID-19 vaccine. Only in-frame clones appear in the TCRdb table, and some are missing; sequencing was by immunoSEQ multiplex PCR. This table holds roughly 130,000 clones, 91% found once. Here the sequenced sample was peripheral blood, taken on day 0 of AZD1222 vaccination. Every receptor here comes from an adult in good health. Both conserved end residues are part of each CDR3. The order of the fields is D gene, clone size, V gene, J gene, CDR3 protein, CDR3 DNA. D genes are given only for firm matches. Expanded clones get a size class; other rows say once, few or many, or leave the size out.

NA	once	TRBV7-6	TRBJ2-1	CASSLAGSDPGGEQFF	TGTGCCAGCAGCTTAGCGGGAAGTGACCCCGGGGGTGAGCAGTTCTTC
TRBD1	few	TRBV27	TRBJ2-1	CASSLSHRGNEQFF	TGTGCCAGCAGTTTATCGCACAGGGGCAATGAGCAGTTCTTC
NA	few	TRBV27	TRBJ1-4	CATGRVATTNEKLFF	TGTGCCACTGGGCGGGTCGCAACAACTAATGAAAAACTGTTTTTT
NA	NA	TRBV10-2	TRBJ2-3	CASTGTPQTDTQYF	TGCGCCAGCACCGGGACTCCACAAACAGATACGCAGTATTTT
NA	NA	TRBV2	TRBJ1-5	CASGGPQPQHF	TGTGCCAGCGGCGGGCCTCAGCCCCAGCATTTT
NA	NA	TRBV30	TRBJ2-3	CAWDTKGADTQYF	TGTGCCTGGGATACCAAGGGCGCCGATACGCAGTATTTT
NA	NA	TRBV21-1	TRBJ1-1	CASSKSQGGTEAFF	TGTGCCAGCAGCAAATCCCAGGGCGGCACTGAAGCTTTCTTT
TRBD1	NA	TRBV18	TRBJ1-5	CASSRTGGGNQPQHF	TGTGCCAGCTCACGGACAGGGGGAGGCAATCAGCCCCAGCATTTT
NA	NA	TRBV7-9	TRBJ2-3	CASSSFRGTDTQYF	TGTGCCAGCAGTTCTTTCCGGGGCACAGATACGCAGTATTTT
NA	NA	TRBV25-1	TRBJ1-1	CASSRGNTEAFF	TGTGCCAGCAGCAGGGGTAACACTGAAGCTTTCTTT
NA	NA	TRBV5-1	TRBJ2-7	CASSLGQGKSRQYF	TGCGCCAGCAGCTTGGGTCAGGGTAAAAGTAGGCAGTACTTC
TRBD1	NA	TRBV7-6	TRBJ1-6	CASSATGTGSSPLHF	TGTGCCAGCAGCGCCACCGGGACAGGGAGTTCACCCCTCCACTTT
NA	once	TRBV5-6	TRBJ1-5	CASSLRDQPQHF	TGTGCCAGCAGCTTGCGGGATCAGCCCCAGCATTTT
NA	NA	TRBV5-1	TRBJ1-6	CASSFIGTANSPLHF	TGCGCCAGCAGCTTTATTGGGACGGCAAATTCACCCCTCCACTTT
NA	few	TRBV5-1	TRBJ1-6	CASSLGQGSNSPLHF	TGCGCCAGCAGCTTAGGACAAGGATCGAATTCACCCCTCCACTTT
NA	NA	TRBV7-8	TRBJ1-1	CASSGSREGTEAFF	TGTGCCAGCAGCGGGTCCAGGGAGGGCACTGAAGCTTTCTTT
NA	NA	TRBV19	TRBJ1-1	CASSMITDTEAFF	TGTGCCAGTAGTATGATCACAGACACTGAAGCTTTCTTT
NA	NA	TRBV5-5	TRBJ1-4	CASSLSWGLNEKLFF	TGTGCCAGCAGCTTGAGTTGGGGACTTAATGAAAAACTGTTTTTT
NA	NA	TRBV18	TRBJ1-1	CASSYVGRMNTEAFF	TGTGCCAGCTCATATGTGGGCAGGATGAACACTGAAGCTTTCTTT
NA	NA	TRBV5-4	TRBJ2-2	CASSLDLQGNTGELFF	TGTGCCAGCAGCTTGGATCTCCAGGGAAACACCGGGGAGCTGTTTTTT
NA	NA	TRBV2	TRBJ2-1	CASSELPNNEQFF	TGTGCCAGCAGTGAACTACCGAACAATGAGCAGTTCTTC
NA	NA	TRBV14	TRBJ1-2	CASSQGRGYTF	TGTGCCAGCAGCCAAGGTCGTGGCTACACCTTC
NA	NA	TRBV11-2	TRBJ2-7	CASSRVGSNYEQYF	TGTGCCAGCAGCCGGGTGGGCAGCAACTACGAGCAGTACTTC
NA	NA	TRBV27	TRBJ2-5	CASSFSIRDTQYF	TGTGCCAGCAGTTTTAGTATCCGGGATACCCAGTACTTC
TRBD1	NA	TRBV4-1	TRBJ2-2	CASSHQVFRTGALNTGELFF	TGCGCCAGCAGCCACCAAGTGTTTCGGACAGGGGCCTTGAACACCGGGGAGCTGTTTTTT
NA	NA	TRBV15	TRBJ1-2	CATSRAFRGPDYGYTF	TGTGCCACCAGCAGAGCTTTTCGGGGGCCGGACTATGGCTACACCTTC
NA	NA	TRBV4-2	TRBJ1-2	CASSQSIAETRNYGYTF	TGTGCCAGCAGCCAAAGTATCGCAGAAACACGTAACTATGGCTACACCTTC